Below are 11 T cell receptor beta chains sequenced from a single sample in a study of T cell responses to AZD1222 COVID-19 vaccine (dated by TCRdb to the early 2020s). Preparation of the library involved the immunoSEQ multiplex PCR assay. TCRdb stores this immuneACCESS table with in-frame sequences only. Part of the clones is absent; in the studies checked, under half of the shortfall reflects unresolved V genes, and no reason is known for the rest. This sample gives roughly 58,000 clones in total; approximately 85% of them show up just once. The ten biggest clones cover roughly 20% of the sample. This specimen's time point label, interpreted: baseline before first vaccination. This sample's treatment or condition label indicates: meningococcal conjugate vaccine given as trial control. The material was peripheral blood, obtained on day 0 of MenACWY control vaccination. The receptors originated from an adult in good health.

This clone appeared a few times. The V and J genes are TRBV5-1 and TRBJ2-7; D ambiguous. Trimming took off 1 base at V and 0 bases at J, with 14 bases between the two ends. Germline CDR1 and CDR2: SGHRS and YFSETQ. This CDR3 is 16 amino acids long. DNA of the CDR3: TGCGCCAGCAGCTTGAGTTCTGGCGGTAGCTCCTACGAGCAGTACTTC. Translating gives CASSLSSGGSSYEQYF. Full variable domain (missing parts from reference TRBV5-1 and TRBJ2-7): KAGVTQTPRYLIKTRGQQVTLSCSPISGHRSVSWYQQTPGQGLQFLFEYFSETQRNKGNFPGRFSGRQFSNSRSEMNVSTLELGDSALYLCASSLSSGGSSYEQYFGPGTRLTVT.

The CDR3 DNA reads TGTGCCAGCAGTCAACTAGCGGGAGGGTCTTGGGAGCAGTTCTTC. This gives the protein CASSQLAGGSWEQFF. This chain links TRBV6-4 with TRBJ2-1; TRBD2 matches 13 bases. CDR3 length: 15 residues. Losses at the gene ends were 5 bases for V and 10 bases for J; bases not matched to a gene: 8. Germline V gene sequence: CDR1 MRHNA, CDR2 SNTAGT.

V is TRBV7-2 and J is TRBJ1-6; no firm D call. The V end lost 2 bases, the J end lost 8 bases, and 7 bases lay between the germline ends. CDR3 length: 13 amino acids. Germline V lookup: CDR1 SGHTA, CDR2 FQGNSA. CDR3: CASSLKRDSPLHF. The CDR3 DNA reads TGTGCCAGCAGCTTAAAAAGGGATTCACCCCTCCACTTT.

This chain joins TRBV6-1 and TRBJ1-6; D is unresolved. CDR3 length: 13 residues. V was pared by 0 bases and J by 11 bases, with 8 bases between. The germline gives CDR1 MNHNS, CDR2 SASEGT. CDR3 sequence: CASSEATTTPLHF. The CDR3, as DNA: TGTGCCAGCAGTGAAGCGACGACAACACCCCTCCACTTT.

The count of this clone is one. The chain uses TRBV18 and TRBJ2-7; 12 bases line up with TRBD2. The CDR3 covers 14 residues. Per the germline V gene, CDR1 is KGHSH and CDR2 is LQKENI. Trimming at V came to 4 bases and at J to 5 bases, leaving 3 bases not matched to a gene. CDR3 loop: CASSRTSGENEQYF. DNA of the CDR3: TGTGCCAGCTCACGGACTAGCGGGGAAAACGAGCAGTACTTC.

V gene TRBV27 combines with J gene TRBJ1-2; no clear D gene. Trimming left V 4 bases short and J 4 bases short, with 7 bases between. This CDR3 is 12 amino acids long. Germline lookup yields CDR1 MNHEY and CDR2 SMNVEV (reference sequence). The DNA of the CDR3 is TGTGCCAGCAGTTCCGGGAGCTATGGCTACACCTTC. Translating it yields CASSSGSYGYTF.

This clone was counted once. The chain is built from TRBV7-9 and TRBJ1-1; tentatively, D is TRBD1 (6 bases). Germline V gene data show CDR1 as SEHNR and CDR2 as FQNEAQ (reference sequence). This CDR3 spans 13 amino acids. The germline V and J ends were trimmed by 5 bases and 1 base, with 8 bases remaining between them. CDR3 DNA: TGTGCCAGCAGCACACAGGGGAACACTGAAGCTTTCTTT. This codes for CASSTQGNTEAFF.

The chain uses TRBV5-6 and TRBJ2-1, with D perhaps matching TRBD2 (6 bases). Trimming left V 3 bases short and J 0 bases short, with 13 bases between. CDR1 is SGHDT and CDR2 is YYEEEE in the germline V gene. The CDR3 loop spans 16 amino acids. This CDR3 is CASSWGTGSSYNEQFF. Written as DNA, the CDR3 is TGTGCCAGCAGCTGGGGGACTGGGAGCTCCTACAATGAGCAGTTCTTC.

The V gene is TRBV28, the J gene TRBJ1-5; D not certain. Trimming removed 6 bases from V and 7 bases from J, with 7 bases in between. The CDR3 length is 11 residues. Germline CDR1 is MDHEN and CDR2 is SYDVKM. The CDR3 spells CASSQQQPQHF. The CDR3 coding sequence is TGTGCCAGCAGCCAACAACAGCCCCAGCATTTT.

This chain links TRBV6-5 with TRBJ1-6; 8 nucleotides align to TRBD1. Germline assignment: CDR1 MNHEY and CDR2 SVGAGI. The CDR3 sequence is 14 residues long. Trimming cost V 6 bases and J 7 bases; bases outside gene matches: 5. The CDR3 DNA is TGTGCCAGCAGCGACCGACAGGGGAATTCACCCCTCCACTTT. This codes for CASSDRQGNSPLHF.

The chain carries TRBV4-2 and TRBJ2-2, with 9 bases fitting TRBD1. The V and J ends lost 4 bases and 9 bases, in that order; junction bases with no gene match: 3. Germline-derived CDR1 and CDR2 are LGHNA and YNFKEQ. The length of the CDR3 is 13 residues. DNA for the CDR3: TGTGCCAGCAGCCGGGACAGGGCGAGGGAGCTGTTTTTT. Amino acid sequence: CASSRDRARELFF.